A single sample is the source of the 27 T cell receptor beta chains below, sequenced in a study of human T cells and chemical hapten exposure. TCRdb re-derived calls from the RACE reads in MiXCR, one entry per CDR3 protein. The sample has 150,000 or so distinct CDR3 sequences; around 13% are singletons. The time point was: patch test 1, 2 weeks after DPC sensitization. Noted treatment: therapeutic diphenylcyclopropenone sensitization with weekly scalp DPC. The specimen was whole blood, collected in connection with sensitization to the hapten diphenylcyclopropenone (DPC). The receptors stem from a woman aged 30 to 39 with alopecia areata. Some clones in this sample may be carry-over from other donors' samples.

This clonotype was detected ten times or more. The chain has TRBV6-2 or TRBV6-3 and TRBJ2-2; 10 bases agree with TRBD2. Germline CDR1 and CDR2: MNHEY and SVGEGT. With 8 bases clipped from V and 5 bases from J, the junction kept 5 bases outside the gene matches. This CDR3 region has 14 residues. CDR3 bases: TGTGCCAGCTCTCTAGCGGGAGAGACCGGGGAGCTGTTTTTT. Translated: CASSLAGETGELFF.

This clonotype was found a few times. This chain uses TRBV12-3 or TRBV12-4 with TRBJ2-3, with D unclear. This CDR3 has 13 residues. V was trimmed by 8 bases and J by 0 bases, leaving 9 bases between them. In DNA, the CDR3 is TGTGCCAGCCGCCCCTCTAGCACAGATACGCAGTATTTT. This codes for CASRPSSTDTQYF.

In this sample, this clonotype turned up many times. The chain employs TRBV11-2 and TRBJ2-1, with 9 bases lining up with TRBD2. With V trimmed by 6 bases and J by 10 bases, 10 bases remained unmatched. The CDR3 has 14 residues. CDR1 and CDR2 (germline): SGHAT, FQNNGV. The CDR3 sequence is CASSPAGGPGEQFF. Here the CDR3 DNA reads TGTGCCAGCAGTCCGGCGGGAGGGCCGGGCGAGCAGTTCTTC.

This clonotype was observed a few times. CDR3 sequence: CASSQVTLPGDTQYF. The CDR3 DNA reads TGTGCCAGCAGCCAAGTGACTCTCCCGGGGGATACGCAGTATTTT. This sequence joins TRBV3-1 and TRBJ2-3; maybe TRBD2 (5 bases). This CDR3 is built from 15 residues. V lost 1 base and J lost 6, with 14 bases in between. The V gene's germline CDR1 is LGHDT and CDR2 YNNKEL (reference sequence).

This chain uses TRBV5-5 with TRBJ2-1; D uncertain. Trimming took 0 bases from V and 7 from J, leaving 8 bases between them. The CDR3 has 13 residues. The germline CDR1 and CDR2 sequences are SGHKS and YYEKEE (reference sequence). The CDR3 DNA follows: TGTGCCAGCAGCTTGGGTAGGGAAAATGAGCAGTTCTTC. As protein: CASSLGRENEQFF.

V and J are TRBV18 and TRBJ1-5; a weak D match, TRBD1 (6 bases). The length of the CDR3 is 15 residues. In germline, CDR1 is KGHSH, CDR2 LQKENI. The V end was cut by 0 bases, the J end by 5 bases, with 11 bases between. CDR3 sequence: CASSPPGGADQPQHF. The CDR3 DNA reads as TGTGCCAGCTCACCACCGGGGGGGGCAGATCAGCCCCAGCATTTT.

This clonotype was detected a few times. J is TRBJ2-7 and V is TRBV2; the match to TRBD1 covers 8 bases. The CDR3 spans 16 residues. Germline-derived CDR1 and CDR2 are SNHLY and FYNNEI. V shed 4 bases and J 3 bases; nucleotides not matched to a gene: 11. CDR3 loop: CASSGGTGADFYEQYF. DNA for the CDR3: TGTGCCAGCAGTGGGGGGACAGGCGCGGACTTCTACGAGCAGTACTTC.

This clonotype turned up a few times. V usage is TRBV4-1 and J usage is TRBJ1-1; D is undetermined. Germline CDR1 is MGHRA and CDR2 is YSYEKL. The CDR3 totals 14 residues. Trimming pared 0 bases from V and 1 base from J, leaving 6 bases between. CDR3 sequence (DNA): TGCGCCAGCAGCCAAGACGGCCAGAACACTGAAGCTTTCTTT. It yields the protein CASSQDGQNTEAFF.

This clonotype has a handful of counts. As DNA, the CDR3 is TGCAGTGCTATACGGCCGGGAAACACCATATATTTT. Amino acids: CSAIRPGNTIYF. This chain links TRBV20-1 with TRBJ1-3; D ambiguous. The V gene's germline CDR1 is DFQATT and CDR2 SNEGSKA (reference sequence). The length of the CDR3 is 12 residues. Between the trimmed V and J ends, which lost 4 bases and 4 bases, there was a span of 8 bases.

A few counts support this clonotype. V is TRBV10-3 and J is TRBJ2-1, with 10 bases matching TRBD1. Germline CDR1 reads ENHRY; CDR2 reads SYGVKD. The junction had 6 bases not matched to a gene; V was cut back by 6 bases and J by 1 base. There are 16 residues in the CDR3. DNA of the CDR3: TGTGCCATCAGGATGACAGGGGGCGAATCCTACAATGAGCAGTTCTTC. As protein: CAIRMTGGESYNEQFF.

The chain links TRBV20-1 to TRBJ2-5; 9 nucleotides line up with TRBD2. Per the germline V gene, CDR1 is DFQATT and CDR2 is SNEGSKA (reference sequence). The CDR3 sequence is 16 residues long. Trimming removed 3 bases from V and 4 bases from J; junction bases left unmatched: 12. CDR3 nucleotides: TGCAGTGCTAGTCCCCTCAGTAGCGGGAGTGGAGAGACCCAGTACTTC. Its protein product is CSASPLSSGSGETQYF.

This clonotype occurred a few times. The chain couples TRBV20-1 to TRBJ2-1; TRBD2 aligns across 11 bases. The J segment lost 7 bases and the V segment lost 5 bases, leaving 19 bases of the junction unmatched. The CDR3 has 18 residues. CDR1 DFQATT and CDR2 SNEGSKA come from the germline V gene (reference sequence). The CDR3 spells CSAPREGLLAGVGNEQFF. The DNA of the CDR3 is TGCAGTGCTCCTCGGGAAGGGCTACTAGCGGGAGTAGGGAATGAGCAGTTCTTC.

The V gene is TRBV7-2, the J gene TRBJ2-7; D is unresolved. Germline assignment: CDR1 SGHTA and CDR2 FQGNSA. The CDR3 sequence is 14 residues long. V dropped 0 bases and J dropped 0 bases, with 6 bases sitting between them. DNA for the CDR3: TGTGCCAGCAGCTTAGCACAGCTCTCCTACGAGCAGTACTTC. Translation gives CASSLAQLSYEQYF.

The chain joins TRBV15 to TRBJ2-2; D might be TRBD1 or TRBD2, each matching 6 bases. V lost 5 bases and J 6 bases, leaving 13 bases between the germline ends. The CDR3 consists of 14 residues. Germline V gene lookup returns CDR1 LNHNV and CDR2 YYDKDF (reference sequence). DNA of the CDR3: TGTGCCACCAGCCTTACTAGGGGGGCCGGGGAGCTGTTTTTT. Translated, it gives CATSLTRGAGELFF.

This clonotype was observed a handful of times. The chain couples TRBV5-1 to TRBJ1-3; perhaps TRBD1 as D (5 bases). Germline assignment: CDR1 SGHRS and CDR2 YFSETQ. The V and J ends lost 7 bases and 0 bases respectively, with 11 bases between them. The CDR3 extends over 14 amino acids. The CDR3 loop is CASRDGDSGNTIYF. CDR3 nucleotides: TGCGCCAGCCGGGACGGAGACTCTGGAAACACCATATATTTT.

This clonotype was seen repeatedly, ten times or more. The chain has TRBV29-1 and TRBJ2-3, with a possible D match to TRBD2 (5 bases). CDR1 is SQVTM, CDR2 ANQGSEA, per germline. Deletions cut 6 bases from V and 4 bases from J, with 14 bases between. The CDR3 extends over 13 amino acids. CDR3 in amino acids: CSVDSRGADTQYF. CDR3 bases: TGCAGCGTGGACTCCCGAGGAGCAGATACGCAGTATTTT.

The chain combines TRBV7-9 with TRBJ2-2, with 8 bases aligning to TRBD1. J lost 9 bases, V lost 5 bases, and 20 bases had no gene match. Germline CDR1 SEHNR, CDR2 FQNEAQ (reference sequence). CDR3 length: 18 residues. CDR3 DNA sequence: TGTGCCAGCAGCCGCCGGATTCAGGGGGCGGTTATGTTCTGGGAGCTGTTTTTT. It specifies CASSRRIQGAVMFWELFF.

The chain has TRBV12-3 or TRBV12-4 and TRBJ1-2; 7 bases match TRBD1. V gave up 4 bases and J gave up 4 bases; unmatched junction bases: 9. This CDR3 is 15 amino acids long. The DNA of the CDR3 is TGTGCCAGCAGTTCCGGGGACAGTGTATCCTATGGCTACACCTTC. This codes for CASSSGDSVSYGYTF.

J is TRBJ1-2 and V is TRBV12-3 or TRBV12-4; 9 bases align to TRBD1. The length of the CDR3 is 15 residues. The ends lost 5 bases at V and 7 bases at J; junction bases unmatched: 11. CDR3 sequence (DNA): TGTGCCAGCAGTCCGCAGGGACAGGGCTTCCCTGGCTACACCTTC. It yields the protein CASSPQGQGFPGYTF.

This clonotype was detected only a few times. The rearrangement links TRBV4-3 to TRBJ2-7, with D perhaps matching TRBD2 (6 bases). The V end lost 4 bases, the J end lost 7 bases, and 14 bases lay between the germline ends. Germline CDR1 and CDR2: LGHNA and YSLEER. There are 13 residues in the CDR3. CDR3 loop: CASSRSLAAEQYF. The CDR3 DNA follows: TGCGCCAGCAGCCGTTCCTTAGCGGCAGAGCAGTACTTC.

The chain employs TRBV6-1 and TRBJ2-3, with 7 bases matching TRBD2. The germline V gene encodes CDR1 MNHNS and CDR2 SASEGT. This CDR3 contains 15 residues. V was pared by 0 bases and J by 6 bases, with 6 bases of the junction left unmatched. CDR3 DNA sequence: TGTGCCAGCAGTGAAGCGGGCGGGAGTAGGGATACGCAGTATTTT. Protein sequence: CASSEAGGSRDTQYF.

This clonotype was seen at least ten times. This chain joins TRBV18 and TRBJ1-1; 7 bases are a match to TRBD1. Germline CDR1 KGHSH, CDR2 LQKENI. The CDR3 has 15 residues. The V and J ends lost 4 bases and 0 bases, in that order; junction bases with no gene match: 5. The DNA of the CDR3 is TGTGCCAGCTCACGAAGGACAGGCGTGAACACTGAAGCTTTCTTT. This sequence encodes CASSRRTGVNTEAFF.

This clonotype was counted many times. CDR3 nucleotides: TGTGCCAGCAGTTCGGCAGGCAATACGGGCTACACCTTC. This codes for CASSSAGNTGYTF. This chain links TRBV28 with TRBJ1-2; D is undetermined. CDR1 MDHEN and CDR2 SYDVKM come from the germline V gene. This CDR3 is built from 13 residues. Trimming left V 4 bases short and J 8 bases short, with 14 bases between.

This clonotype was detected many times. Written as DNA, the CDR3 is TGCGCCAGCAGCTTGGCCCCGGGAGTGAACTATGGCTACACCTTC. Translating gives CASSLAPGVNYGYTF. This chain links TRBV5-1 with TRBJ1-2; unclear D gene. The ends were cut back, 0 bases at V and 2 bases at J, with 11 bases in the middle. Germline CDR1 SGHRS, CDR2 YFSETQ. This CDR3 spans 15 amino acids.

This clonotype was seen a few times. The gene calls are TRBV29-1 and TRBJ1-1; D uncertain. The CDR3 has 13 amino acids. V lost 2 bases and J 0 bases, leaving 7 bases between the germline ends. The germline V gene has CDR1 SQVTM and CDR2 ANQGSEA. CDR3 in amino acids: CSVESVMNTEAFF. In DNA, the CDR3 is TGCAGCGTTGAATCAGTGATGAACACTGAAGCTTTCTTT.

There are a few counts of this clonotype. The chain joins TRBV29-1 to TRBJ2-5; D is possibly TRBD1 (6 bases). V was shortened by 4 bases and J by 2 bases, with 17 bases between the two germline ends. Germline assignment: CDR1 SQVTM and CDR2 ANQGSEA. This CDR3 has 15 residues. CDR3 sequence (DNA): TGCAGCGTTGGCTGGTTCCCAGGGGATCAAGAGACCCAGTACTTC. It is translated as CSVGWFPGDQETQYF. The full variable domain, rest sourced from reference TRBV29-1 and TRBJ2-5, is SAVISQKPSRDICQRGTSLTIQCQVDSQVTMMFWYRQQPGQSLTLIATANQGSEATYESGFVIDKFPISRPNLTFSTLTVSNMSPEDSSIYLCSVGWFPGDQETQYFGPGTRLLVL.

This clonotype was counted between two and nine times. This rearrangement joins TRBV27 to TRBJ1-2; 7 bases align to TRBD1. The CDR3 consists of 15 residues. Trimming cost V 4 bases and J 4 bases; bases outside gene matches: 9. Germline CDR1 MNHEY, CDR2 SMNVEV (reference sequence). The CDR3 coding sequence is TGTGCCAGCAGTTCCCTGACAGGGAGGGTCTATGGCTACACCTTC. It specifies CASSSLTGRVYGYTF.